This T cell receptor (beta chain) was sequenced for a study of shared clonotypes between healthy human individuals. Genomic DNA (from each subset) was split evenly across several immunoSEQ plates. Repertoires were generated with immunoSEQ multiplex PCR, while TCRdb's copy carries only in-frame clones and drops some. Of about 1,900,000 clones in the sample, about 95% are singletons; the top ten hold 1% to 1.5%. Positive CCR7 selection of CD45RO-negative cells yielded the naive CD8 cells, and terminally differentiated effector memory CD45RA+ cells were excluded. Sequencing was done on a sample of naive CD8+ T cells sorted from blood. This clonotype was sampled from a man aged 18 to 30 in good health.

The CDR3 DNA is TGTGCCAGCAGTTATATTAGATACAATGAGCAGTTCTTC. Translated: CASSYIRYNEQFF. The rearrangement uses TRBV6-5 and TRBJ2-1; D not certain. Trimming pared 3 bases from V and 4 bases from J, leaving 7 bases between. The CDR3 extends over 13 amino acids. CDR1 and CDR2 (germline): MNHEY, SVGAGI.